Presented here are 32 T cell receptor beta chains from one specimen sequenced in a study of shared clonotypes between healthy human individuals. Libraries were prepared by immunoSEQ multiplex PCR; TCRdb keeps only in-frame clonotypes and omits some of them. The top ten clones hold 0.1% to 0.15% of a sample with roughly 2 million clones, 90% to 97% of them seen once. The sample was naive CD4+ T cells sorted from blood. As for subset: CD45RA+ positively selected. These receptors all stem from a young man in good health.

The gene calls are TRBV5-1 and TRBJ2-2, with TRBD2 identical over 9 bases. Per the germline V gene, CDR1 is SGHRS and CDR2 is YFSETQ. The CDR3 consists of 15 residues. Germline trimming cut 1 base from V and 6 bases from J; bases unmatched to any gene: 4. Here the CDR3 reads CASSLPSGKAGELFF. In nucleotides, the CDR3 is TGCGCCAGCAGCTTGCCTAGCGGGAAGGCCGGGGAGCTGTTTTTT.

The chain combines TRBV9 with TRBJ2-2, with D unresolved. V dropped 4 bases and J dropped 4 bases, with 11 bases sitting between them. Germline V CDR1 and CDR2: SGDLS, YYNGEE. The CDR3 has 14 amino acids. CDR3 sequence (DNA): TGTGCCAGCAGCCCTTCAATATCCACCGGGGAGCTGTTTTTT. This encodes CASSPSISTGELFF.

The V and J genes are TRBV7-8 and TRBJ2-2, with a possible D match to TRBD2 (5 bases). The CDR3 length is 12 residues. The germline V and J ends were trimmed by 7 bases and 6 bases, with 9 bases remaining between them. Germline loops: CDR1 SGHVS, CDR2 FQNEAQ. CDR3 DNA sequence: TGTGCCAGCACCCGGGGTCCCGGGGAGCTGTTTTTT. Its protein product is CASTRGPGELFF.

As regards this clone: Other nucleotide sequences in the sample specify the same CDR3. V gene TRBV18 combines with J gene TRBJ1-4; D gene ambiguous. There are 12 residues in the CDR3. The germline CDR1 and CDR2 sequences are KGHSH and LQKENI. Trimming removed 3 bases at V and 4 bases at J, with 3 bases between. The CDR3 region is CASSPNNEKLFF. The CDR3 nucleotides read TGTGCCAGCTCACCGAATAATGAAAAACTGTTTTTT.

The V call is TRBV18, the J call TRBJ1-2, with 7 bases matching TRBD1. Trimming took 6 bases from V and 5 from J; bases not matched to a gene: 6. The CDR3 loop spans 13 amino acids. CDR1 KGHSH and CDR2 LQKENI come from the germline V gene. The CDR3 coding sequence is TGTGCCAGCTCCGGGGGACAGAAGTATGGCTACACCTTC. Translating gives CASSGGQKYGYTF.

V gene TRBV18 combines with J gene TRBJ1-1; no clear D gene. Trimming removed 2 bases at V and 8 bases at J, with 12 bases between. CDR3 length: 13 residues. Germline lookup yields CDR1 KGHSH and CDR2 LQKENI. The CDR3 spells CASSPMSGPEAFF. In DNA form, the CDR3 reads TGTGCCAGCTCACCAATGAGTGGACCAGAAGCTTTCTTT.

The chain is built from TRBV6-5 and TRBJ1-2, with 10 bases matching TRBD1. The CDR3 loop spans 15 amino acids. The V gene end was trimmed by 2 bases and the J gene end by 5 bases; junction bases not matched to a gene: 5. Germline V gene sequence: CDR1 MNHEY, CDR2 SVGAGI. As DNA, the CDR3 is TGTGCCAGCAGTTACACGGGACAGGGGTGGTATGGCTACACCTTC. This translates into CASSYTGQGWYGYTF.

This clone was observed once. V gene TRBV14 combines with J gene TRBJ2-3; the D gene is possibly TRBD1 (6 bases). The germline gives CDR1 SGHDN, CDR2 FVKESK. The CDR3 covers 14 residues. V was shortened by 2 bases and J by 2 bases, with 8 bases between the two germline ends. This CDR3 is CASSQRDTTDTQYF. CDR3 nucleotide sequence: TGTGCCAGCAGCCAAAGGGACACCACAGATACGCAGTATTTT. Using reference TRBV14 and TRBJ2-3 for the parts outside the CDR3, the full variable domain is EAGVTQFPSHSVIEKGQTVTLRCDPISGHDNLYWYRRVMGKEIKFLLHFVKESKQDESGMPNNRFLAERTGGTYSTLKVQPAELEDSGVYFCASSQRDTTDTQYFGPGTRLTVL.

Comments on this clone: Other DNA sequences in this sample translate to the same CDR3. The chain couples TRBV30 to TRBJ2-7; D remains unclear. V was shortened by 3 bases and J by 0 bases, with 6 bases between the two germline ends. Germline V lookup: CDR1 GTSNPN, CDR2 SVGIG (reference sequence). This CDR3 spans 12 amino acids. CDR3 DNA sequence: TGTGCCTGGAGCCCGGGCTCCTACGAGCAGTACTTC. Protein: CAWSPGSYEQYF.

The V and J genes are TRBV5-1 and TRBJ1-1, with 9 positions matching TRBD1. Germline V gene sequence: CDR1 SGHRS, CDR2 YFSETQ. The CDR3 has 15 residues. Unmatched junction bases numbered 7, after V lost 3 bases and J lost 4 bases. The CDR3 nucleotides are TGCGCCAGCAGCTGGACAGGGGAGAGTAGCACTGAAGCTTTCTTT. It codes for CASSWTGESSTEAFF. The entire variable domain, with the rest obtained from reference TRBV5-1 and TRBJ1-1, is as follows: KAGVTQTPRYLIKTRGQQVTLSCSPISGHRSVSWYQQTPGQGLQFLFEYFSETQRNKGNFPGRFSGRQFSNSRSEMNVSTLELGDSALYLCASSWTGESSTEAFFGQGTRLTVV.

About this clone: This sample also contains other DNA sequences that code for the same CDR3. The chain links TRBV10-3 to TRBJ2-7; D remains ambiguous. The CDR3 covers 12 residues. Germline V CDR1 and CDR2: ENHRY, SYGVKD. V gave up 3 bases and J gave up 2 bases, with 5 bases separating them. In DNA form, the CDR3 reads TGTGCCATCAGTGACAGCCCCTACGAGCAGTACTTC. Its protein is CAISDSPYEQYF.

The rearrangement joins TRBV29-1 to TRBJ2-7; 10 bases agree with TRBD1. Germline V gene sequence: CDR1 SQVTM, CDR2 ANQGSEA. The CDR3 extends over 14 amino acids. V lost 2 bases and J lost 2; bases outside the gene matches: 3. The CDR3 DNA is TGCAGCGTTGAACGGACAGGGGGAACCTACGAGCAGTACTTC. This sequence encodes CSVERTGGTYEQYF.

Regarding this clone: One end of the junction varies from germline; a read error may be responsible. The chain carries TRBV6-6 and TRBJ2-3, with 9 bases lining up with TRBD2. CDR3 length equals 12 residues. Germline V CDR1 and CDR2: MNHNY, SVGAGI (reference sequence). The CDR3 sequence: CASTRGLAHCEF. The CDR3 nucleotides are TGTGCCAGCACCCGGGGACTAGCCCACTGTGAGTTT.

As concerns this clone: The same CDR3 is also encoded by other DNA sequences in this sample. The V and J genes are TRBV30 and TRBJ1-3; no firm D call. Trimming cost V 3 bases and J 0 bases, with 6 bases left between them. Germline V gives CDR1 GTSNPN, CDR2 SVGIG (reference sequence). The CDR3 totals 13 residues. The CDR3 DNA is TGTGCCTGGAGACACTTCTCTGGAAACACCATATATTTT. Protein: CAWRHFSGNTIYF.

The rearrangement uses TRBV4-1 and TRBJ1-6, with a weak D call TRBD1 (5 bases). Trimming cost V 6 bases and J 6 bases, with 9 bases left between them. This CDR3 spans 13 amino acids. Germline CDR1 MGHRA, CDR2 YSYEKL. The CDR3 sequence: CASRRDLNSPLHF. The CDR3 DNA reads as TGCGCCAGCAGACGGGACCTTAATTCACCCCTCCACTTT.

The CDR3 DNA sequence: TGTGCCAGCAGCGGGGTAGCGGGAGTCACCGGGGAGCTGTTTTTT. Translating gives CASSGVAGVTGELFF. This sequence joins TRBV9 and TRBJ2-2; 9 bases match TRBD2. V dropped 3 bases and J dropped 4; count of bases not matched to a gene: 4. CDR3 length: 15 residues. Germline values: CDR1 SGDLS, CDR2 YYNGEE.

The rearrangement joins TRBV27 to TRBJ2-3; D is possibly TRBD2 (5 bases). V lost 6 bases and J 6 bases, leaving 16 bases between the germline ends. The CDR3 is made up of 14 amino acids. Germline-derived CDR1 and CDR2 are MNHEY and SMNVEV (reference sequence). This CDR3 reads CASSRDRITDTQYF. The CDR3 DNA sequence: TGTGCCAGCAGCCGGGATCGTATCACTGATACGCAGTATTTT.

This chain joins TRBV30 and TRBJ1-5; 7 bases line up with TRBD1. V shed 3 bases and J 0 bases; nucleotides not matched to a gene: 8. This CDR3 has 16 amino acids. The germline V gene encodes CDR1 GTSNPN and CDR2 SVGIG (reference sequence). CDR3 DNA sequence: TGTGCCTGGAGCCCCTTCGGGACAGTTAGCAATCAGCCCCAGCATTTT. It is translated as CAWSPFGTVSNQPQHF.

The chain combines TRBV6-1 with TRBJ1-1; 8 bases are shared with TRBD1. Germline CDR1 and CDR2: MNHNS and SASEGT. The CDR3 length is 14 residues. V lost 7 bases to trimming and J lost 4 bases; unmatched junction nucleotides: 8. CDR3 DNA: TGTGCCAGCACCGGACAGGGAGGGGGCACTGAAGCTTTCTTT. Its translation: CASTGQGGGTEAFF.

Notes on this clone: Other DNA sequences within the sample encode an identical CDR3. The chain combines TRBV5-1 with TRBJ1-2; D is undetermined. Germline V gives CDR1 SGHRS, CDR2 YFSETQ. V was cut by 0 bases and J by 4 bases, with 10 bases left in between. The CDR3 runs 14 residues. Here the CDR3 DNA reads TGCGCCAGCAGCTTGGGAGATCGTGGCTATGGCTACACCTTC. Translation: CASSLGDRGYGYTF.

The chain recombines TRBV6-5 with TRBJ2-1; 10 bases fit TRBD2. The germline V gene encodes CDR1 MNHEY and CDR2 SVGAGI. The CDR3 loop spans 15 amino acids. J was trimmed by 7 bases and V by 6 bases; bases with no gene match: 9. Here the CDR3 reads CASSPGLAVSNEQFF. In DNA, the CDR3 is TGTGCCAGCAGCCCTGGACTAGCGGTTTCTAATGAGCAGTTCTTC.

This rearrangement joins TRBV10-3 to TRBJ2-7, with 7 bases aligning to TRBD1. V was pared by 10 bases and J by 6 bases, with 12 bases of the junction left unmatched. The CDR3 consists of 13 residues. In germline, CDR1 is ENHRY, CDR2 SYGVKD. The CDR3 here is CATQGGQLREQYF. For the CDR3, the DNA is TGTGCCACCCAAGGGGGCCAGCTTCGCGAGCAGTACTTC.

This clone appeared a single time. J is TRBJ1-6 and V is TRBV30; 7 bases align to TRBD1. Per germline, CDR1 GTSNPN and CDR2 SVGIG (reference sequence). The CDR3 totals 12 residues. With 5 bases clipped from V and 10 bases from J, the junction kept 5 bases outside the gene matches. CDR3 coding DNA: TGTGCCTGGTTGACAGGGAGATCACCCCTCCACTTT. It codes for CAWLTGRSPLHF.

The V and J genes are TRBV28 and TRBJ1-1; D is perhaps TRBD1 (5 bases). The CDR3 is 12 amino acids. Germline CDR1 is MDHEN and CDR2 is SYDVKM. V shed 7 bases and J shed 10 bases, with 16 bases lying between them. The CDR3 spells CASIAGLYGAFF. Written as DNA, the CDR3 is TGTGCCAGCATCGCGGGACTATACGGAGCTTTCTTT.

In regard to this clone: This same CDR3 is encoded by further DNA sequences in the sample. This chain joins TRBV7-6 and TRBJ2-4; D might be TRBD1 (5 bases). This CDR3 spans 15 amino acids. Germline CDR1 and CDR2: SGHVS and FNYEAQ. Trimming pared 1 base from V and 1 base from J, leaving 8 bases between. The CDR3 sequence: CASSLDPGAKNIQYF. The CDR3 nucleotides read TGTGCCAGCAGCTTAGATCCAGGGGCCAAAAACATTCAGTACTTC.

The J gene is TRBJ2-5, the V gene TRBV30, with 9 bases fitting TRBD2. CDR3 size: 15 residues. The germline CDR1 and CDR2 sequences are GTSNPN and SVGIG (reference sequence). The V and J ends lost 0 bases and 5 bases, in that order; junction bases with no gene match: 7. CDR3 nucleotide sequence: TGTGCCTGGAGTGTAGGAAGCGGGAGGTACGAGACCCAGTACTTC. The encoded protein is CAWSVGSGRYETQYF.

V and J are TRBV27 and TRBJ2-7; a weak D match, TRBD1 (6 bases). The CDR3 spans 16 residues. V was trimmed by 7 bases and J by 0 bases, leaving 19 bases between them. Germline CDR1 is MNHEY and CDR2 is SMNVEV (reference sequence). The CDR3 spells CASTKQGYGSSYEQYF. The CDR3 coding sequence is TGTGCCAGCACCAAACAGGGTTATGGGAGCTCCTACGAGCAGTACTTC.

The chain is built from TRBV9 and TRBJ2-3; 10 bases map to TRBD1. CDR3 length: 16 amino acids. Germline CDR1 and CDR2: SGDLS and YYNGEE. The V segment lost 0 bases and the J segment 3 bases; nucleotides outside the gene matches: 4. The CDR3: CASSVEGTGVTDTQYF. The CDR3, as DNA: TGTGCCAGCAGCGTAGAGGGGACAGGGGTAACAGATACGCAGTATTTT.

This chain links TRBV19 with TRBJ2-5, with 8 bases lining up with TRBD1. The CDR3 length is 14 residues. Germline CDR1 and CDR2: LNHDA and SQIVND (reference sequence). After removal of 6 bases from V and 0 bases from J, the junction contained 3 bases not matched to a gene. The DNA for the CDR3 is TGTGCCAGTAGCCGGACAGGGAACCAAGAGACCCAGTACTTC. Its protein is CASSRTGNQETQYF.

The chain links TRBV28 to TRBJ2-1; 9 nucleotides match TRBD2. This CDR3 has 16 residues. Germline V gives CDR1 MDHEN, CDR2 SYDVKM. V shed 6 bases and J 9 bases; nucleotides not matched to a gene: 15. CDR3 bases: TGTGCCAGCAGCCCCCTTGGGGCGGGGGGGTCCGGTGAGCAGTTCTTC. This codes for CASSPLGAGGSGEQFF.

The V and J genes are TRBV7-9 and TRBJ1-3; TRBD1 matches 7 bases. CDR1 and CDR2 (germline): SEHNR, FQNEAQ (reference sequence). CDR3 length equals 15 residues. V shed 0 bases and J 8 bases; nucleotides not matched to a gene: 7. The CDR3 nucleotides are TGTGCCAGCAGCTTAGCTCCCACAGGGGTACACACCATATATTTT. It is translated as CASSLAPTGVHTIYF.

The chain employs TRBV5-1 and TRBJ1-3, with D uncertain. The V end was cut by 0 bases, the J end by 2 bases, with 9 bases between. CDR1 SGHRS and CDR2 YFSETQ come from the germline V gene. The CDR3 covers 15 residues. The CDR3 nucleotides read TGCGCCAGCAGCTTGGATATAGGGCCTGGAAACACCATATATTTT. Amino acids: CASSLDIGPGNTIYF.